This is a list of T cell receptor beta chains from one sample in a study of cytomegalovirus exposure and HLA in healthy donors. Sequencing was performed with immunoSEQ multiplex PCR; in TCRdb, only in-frame clones are kept and a portion is missing. The sample holds 100,000 to 150,000 clones; 17% are singletons and the top ten take about 3%. The specimen was PBMCs. These receptors all come from a female donor in good health and CMV-seropositive. CDR3s include the opening cysteine and the closing phenylalanine or tryptophan. A D gene is named only where the DNA matches it firmly. Some rows have no size entry. The others give once, few or many, or a class for an expanded clone.

.	.	TRBV4-3	TRBJ1-2	TGCGCCAGCAGCCACGCGGCCGGGACACAAGGCTACACCTTC	CASSHAAGTQGYTF
few	.	TRBV9	TRBJ2-3	TGTGCCAGCAGCAACGGGGGATCTAGCACAGATACGCAGTATTTT	CASSNGGSSTDTQYF
few	TRBD2	TRBV30	TRBJ2-1	TGTGCCTGGAGTGGGCTAGCGGGGGGGCCTAAAACGTTCTCCTACAATGAGCAGTTCTTC	CAWSGLAGGPKTFSYNEQFF
few	.	TRBV5-4	TRBJ1-2	TGTGCCAGCAGCTTCCTTACAGGGAACTATGGCTACACCTTC	CASSFLTGNYGYTF
few	TRBD2	TRBV29-1	TRBJ2-3	TGCAGCGTCGCGGGGACTAGCGGGAGGCTTTCTACAGATACGCAGTATTTT	CSVAGTSGRLSTDTQYF
.	.	TRBV2	TRBJ2-1	TGTGCCAGCAGTGATGGGGCCCCCTACACTTACAATGAGCAGTTCTTC	CASSDGAPYTYNEQFF
few	.	TRBV28	TRBJ1-4	TGTGCCAGCAGTTTACGCAGGGGAACGATCTTACTGTTTTTT	CASSLRRGTILLFF
few	TRBD2	TRBV10-1	TRBJ2-3	TGCGCCAGCAGTAGTACGACTAGCGGGAGCACAGATACGCAGTATTTT	CASSSTTSGSTDTQYF
.	.	TRBV5-1	TRBJ1-3	TGCGCCAGCAGCTTGTGGGGCAGGGCTGGAAACACCATATATTTT	CASSLWGRAGNTIYF
few	.	TRBV18	TRBJ2-3	TGTGCCAGCTCACCTGTTCAGGCTCGCACAGATACGCAGTATTTT	CASSPVQARTDTQYF
once	TRBD1	TRBV2	TRBJ2-7	TGTGCCAGCAGTGATAAGGGACAGGGGATTACGGAGCAGTACTTC	CASSDKGQGITEQYF
.	.	TRBV28	TRBJ2-5	TGTGCCAGCAGCAGGGAGGTCGAGACCCAGTACTTC	CASSREVETQYF
.	TRBD1	TRBV5-4	TRBJ2-2	TGTGCCAGCAGCCTACCGGGACAGGGAGAAGCCGGGGAGCTGTTTTTT	CASSLPGQGEAGELFF
.	.	TRBV6-4	TRBJ1-2	TGTGCCAGCAGTCCACTCGTAGGGGGAGACTATGGCTACACCTTC	CASSPLVGGDYGYTF
.	TRBD2	TRBV4-3	TRBJ2-3	TGCGCCAGCAGCCAAGGACTAGCGGGGGGGCTGGCAGATACGCAGTATTTT	CASSQGLAGGLADTQYF
.	.	TRBV7-2	TRBJ1-5	TGTGCCAGCAGCTTAGAACCCGCGATGCTGCCCCAGCATTTT	CASSLEPAMLPQHF
few	.	TRBV28	TRBJ2-7	TGTGCCAGCAGTTCTACCCTCGCGGGCACCTACGAGCAGTACTTC	CASSSTLAGTYEQYF
few	.	TRBV27	TRBJ2-1	TGTGCCAGCACCTCCCTCACTAGTCTGAGCTCCTACAATGAGCAGTTCTTC	CASTSLTSLSSYNEQFF
.	.	TRBV18	TRBJ1-1	TGTGCCAGCTCACCGGTCAGGGGTGACACTGAAGCTTTCTTT	CASSPVRGDTEAFF
.	TRBD2	TRBV2	TRBJ2-5	TGTGCCAGCAGTGATCAGCGGGGGTCCCAAGAGACCCAGTACTTC	CASSDQRGSQETQYF
.	.	TRBV28	TRBJ1-5	TGTGCCAGCAGTTTATTCGAACAGGCCTTTATGCAGCCCCAGCATTTT	CASSLFEQAFMQPQHF
.	.	TRBV6-1	TRBJ1-2	TGTGCCAGCAAGAGGGTCAGTGCCTCCTATGGCTACACCTTC	CASKRVSASYGYTF
.	TRBD1	TRBV10-3	TRBJ1-1	TGTGCCATCAGCGCATATGTGACAGGGGGGGAGGGAACTGAAGCTTTCTTT	CAISAYVTGGEGTEAFF
.	.	TRBV5-1	TRBJ2-3	TGCGCCAGCAGCCCCCCTCTAGGGGGGGCCATAGATACGCAGTATTTT	CASSPPLGGAIDTQYF
few	.	TRBV5-1	TRBJ1-1	TGCGCCAGCACTGCTACTTCCGGCACTGAAGCTTTCTTT	CASTATSGTEAFF
few	.	TRBV30	TRBJ1-5	TGTGCCTGGAGTTCAAACCTTCGGACAGATCGATCAATTCTTTATAGCAATCAGCCCCAGCATTTT	CAWSSNLRTDRSILYSNQPQHF
.	.	TRBV6-1	TRBJ2-1	TGTGCCAGCAGGGGAGCGGGTTACAATGAGCAGTTCTTC	CASRGAGYNEQFF
few	TRBD1	TRBV2	TRBJ2-7	TGTGCCAGCGACCTGGGGCAGGGGGCAGCCGAGCAGTACTTC	CASDLGQGAAEQYF
.	TRBD1	TRBV30	TRBJ1-1	TGTGCCTGGAGTGTACTCCCTGGACAGGGGAACACTGAAGCTTTCTTT	CAWSVLPGQGNTEAFF
.	TRBD2	TRBV5-6	TRBJ2-1	TGTGCCAGCAGCTTGGTTTCGACTAGCGGGAGAAATGAGCAGTTCTTC	CASSLVSTSGRNEQFF
.	.	TRBV4-3	TRBJ1-3	TGCGCCAGCAGCCAAGGTTTAGAAATGGCTGGAAACACCATATATTTT	CASSQGLEMAGNTIYF